This is a list of T cell receptor beta chains from one sample in a study of T cell changes during pregnancy in multiple sclerosis. Clones were read by immunoSEQ multiplex PCR, and TCRdb kept only the in-frame ones, dropping some. This sample has tens of thousands of clones, with 80% to 95% found just once. The sequencing used peripheral blood, collected in the second trimester of pregnancy. The receptors were sampled from a female donor in good health, enrolled as a control in a pregnancy study. CDR3s include the opening cysteine and the closing phenylalanine or tryptophan. The D gene is left open where the match is weak. A row's size may be missing; if present it is once, few, many or a size class.

clone size	CDR3 length	V gene	D gene	J gene	CDR3 DNA	CDR3 protein
once	14	TRBV5-6	TRBD2	TRBJ2-5	TGTGCCAGCAGCTGGGGACTAGCGATGAAGACCCAGTACTTC	CASSWGLAMKTQYF
NA	13	TRBV29-1	TRBD1	TRBJ1-4	TGCAGCGTTTCGGGGACAGGGGGGGAAAAACTGTTTTTT	CSVSGTGGEKLFF
NA	14	TRBV6-6	TRBD1	TRBJ1-1	TGTGCCAGCAGAGGACAGGGTGAGGACACTGAAGCTTTCTTT	CASRGQGEDTEAFF
NA	14	TRBV23-1	NA	TRBJ2-4	TGCGCCAGCGGGCCCCAGGGAATTGAAAACATTCAGTACTTC	CASGPQGIENIQYF
NA	15	TRBV4-3	NA	TRBJ1-2	TGCGCCAGCAGCCAATCCAGGACAGACGATTATGGCTACACCTTC	CASSQSRTDDYGYTF
few	11	TRBV20-1	NA	TRBJ1-1	TGCAGTATCCCAGGGGCCCCTGAAGCTTTCTTT	CSIPGAPEAFF
NA	14	TRBV7-2	TRBD2	TRBJ2-7	TGTGCCAGCAGCTCCATCGGGGGGTCGGGCGAGCAGTACTTC	CASSSIGGSGEQYF
NA	15	TRBV9	NA	TRBJ2-7	TGTGCCAGCAGCGTGTCAGGGGCCCTCTCCTACGAGCAGTACTTC	CASSVSGALSYEQYF
NA	13	TRBV11-3	NA	TRBJ1-1	TGTGCCAGCAGCTTAGTCCGGGACACTGAAGCTTTCTTT	CASSLVRDTEAFF
NA	12	TRBV29-1	NA	TRBJ1-2	TGCAGCGTTGAAGTCGGACTCTATGGCTACACCTTC	CSVEVGLYGYTF
NA	15	TRBV2	TRBD1	TRBJ2-7	TGTGCCAGCAGTGAAGGGACAGGTTCTACCTACGAGCAGTACTTC	CASSEGTGSTYEQYF
NA	15	TRBV7-9	NA	TRBJ1-2	TGTGCCAGCAGCCGCATCGGGGGGGAAGTATATGGCTACACCTTC	CASSRIGGEVYGYTF
NA	13	TRBV6-5	NA	TRBJ2-7	TGTGCCAGCGGAACAGTTAGCTCCTACGAGCAGTACTTC	CASGTVSSYEQYF
NA	14	TRBV18	NA	TRBJ1-5	TGTGCCAGCTCACCCGAGGTTAGCAATCAGCCCCAGCATTTT	CASSPEVSNQPQHF
few	14	TRBV2	TRBD1	TRBJ2-7	TGTGCCAGCAGTGACCCGGGACAGCAATACGAGCAGTACTTC	CASSDPGQQYEQYF
NA	15	TRBV18	NA	TRBJ1-4	TGTGCCAGCTCACCACTTTCCAGTTTTAATGAAAAACTGTTTTTT	CASSPLSSFNEKLFF
NA	15	TRBV25-1	TRBD1	TRBJ2-2	TGTGCCAGCAGTGACGGGACAGGGGACACCGGGGAGCTGTTTTTT	CASSDGTGDTGELFF
NA	14	TRBV4-3	TRBD1	TRBJ2-7	TGCGCCAGCAGCCCCCGGACAGGGTCCAACGAGCAGTACTTC	CASSPRTGSNEQYF
NA	13	TRBV30	NA	TRBJ2-7	TGTGCCTGGAGTGTAGCCCCCCCGGGGGAGCAGTACTTC	CAWSVAPPGEQYF
NA	14	TRBV4-3	NA	TRBJ2-2	TGCGCCAGCAGCCAAGGGTCGGGCACCGGGGAGCTGTTTTTT	CASSQGSGTGELFF
NA	16	TRBV4-3	NA	TRBJ1-2	TGCGCCAGCAGCCAAGATAGTCAGGTCGCTAACTATGGCTACACCTTC	CASSQDSQVANYGYTF
NA	13	TRBV2	NA	TRBJ2-7	TGTGCCAGCGTAACCGACAGGAACTACGAGCAGTACTTC	CASVTDRNYEQYF
once	16	TRBV27	NA	TRBJ2-1	TGTGCCAGCAGTTTAGAAGCAGGGAATTTCTACAATGAGCAGTTCTTC	CASSLEAGNFYNEQFF
NA	14	TRBV4-2	NA	TRBJ2-7	TGTGCCAGCAGCCCCCCGGGGAGTACCTACGAGCAGTACTTC	CASSPPGSTYEQYF